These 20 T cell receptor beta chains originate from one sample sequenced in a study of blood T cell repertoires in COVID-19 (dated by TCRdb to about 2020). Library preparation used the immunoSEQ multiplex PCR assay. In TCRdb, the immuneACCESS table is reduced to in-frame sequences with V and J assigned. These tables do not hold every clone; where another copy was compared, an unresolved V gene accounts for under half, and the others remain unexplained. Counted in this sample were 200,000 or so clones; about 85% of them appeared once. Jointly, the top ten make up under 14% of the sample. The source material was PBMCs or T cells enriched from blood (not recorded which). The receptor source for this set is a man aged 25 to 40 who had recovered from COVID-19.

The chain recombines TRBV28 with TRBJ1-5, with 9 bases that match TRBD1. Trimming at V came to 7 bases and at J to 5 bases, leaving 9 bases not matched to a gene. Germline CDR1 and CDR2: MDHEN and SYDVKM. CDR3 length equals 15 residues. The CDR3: CASTTQTGGDQPQHF. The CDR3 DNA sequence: TGTGCCAGCACCACCCAAACAGGGGGCGATCAGCCCCAGCATTTT. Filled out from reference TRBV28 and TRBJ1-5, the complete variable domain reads DVKVTQSSRYLVKRTGEKVFLECVQDMDHENMFWYRQDPGLGLRLIYFSYDVKMKEKGDIPEGYSVSREKKERFSLILESASTNQTSMYLCASTTQTGGDQPQHFGDGTRLSIL.

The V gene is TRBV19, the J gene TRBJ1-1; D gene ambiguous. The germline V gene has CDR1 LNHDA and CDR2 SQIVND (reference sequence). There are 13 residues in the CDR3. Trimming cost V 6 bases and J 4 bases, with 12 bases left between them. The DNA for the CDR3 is TGTGCCAGTAGGGAAGGGAGGAGCACTGAAGCTTTCTTT. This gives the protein CASREGRSTEAFF. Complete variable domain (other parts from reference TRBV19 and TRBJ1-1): DGGITQSPKYLFRKEGQNVTLSCEQNLNHDAMYWYRQDPGQGLRLIYYSQIVNDFQKGDIAEGYSVSREKKESFPLTVTSAQKNPTAFYLCASREGRSTEAFFGQGTRLTVV.

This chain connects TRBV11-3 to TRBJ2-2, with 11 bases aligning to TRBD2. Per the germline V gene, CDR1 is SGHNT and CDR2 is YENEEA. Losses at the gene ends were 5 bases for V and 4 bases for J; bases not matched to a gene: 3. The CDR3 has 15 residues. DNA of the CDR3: TGTGCCAGCAGCCCGGGACTAGCGGCCACCGGGGAGCTGTTTTTT. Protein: CASSPGLAATGELFF.

For the CDR3, the DNA is TGTGCCAGCAGCCAAGATTTAGTATCTCGTTCCCTCTACGAGCAGTACTTC. This gives the protein CASSQDLVSRSLYEQYF. V is TRBV3-1 (or the pseudogene TRBV3-2) and J is TRBJ2-7; the D is unclear. The CDR3 length is 17 residues. The V end lost 0 bases, the J end lost 3 bases, and 18 bases lay between the germline ends. Germline CDR1 LGHDT, CDR2 YNNKEL (reference sequence).

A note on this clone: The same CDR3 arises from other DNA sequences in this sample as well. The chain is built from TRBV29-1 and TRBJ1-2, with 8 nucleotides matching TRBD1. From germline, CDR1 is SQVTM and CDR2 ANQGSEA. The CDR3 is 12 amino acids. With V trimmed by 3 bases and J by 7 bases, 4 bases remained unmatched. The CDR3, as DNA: TGCAGCGTTGACAGGGGGCGGGGTGGCTACACCTTC. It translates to CSVDRGRGGYTF.

The CDR3 loop reads CASSIGQGHRNTEAFF. DNA of the CDR3: TGTGCCAGTAGTATTGGGCAGGGCCATAGGAACACTGAAGCTTTCTTT. The V and J genes are TRBV19 and TRBJ1-1; D may be TRBD1 (5 bases). The CDR3 loop spans 16 amino acids. The V gene's germline CDR1 is LNHDA and CDR2 SQIVND (reference sequence). V dropped 3 bases and J dropped 1 base, with 15 bases sitting between them.

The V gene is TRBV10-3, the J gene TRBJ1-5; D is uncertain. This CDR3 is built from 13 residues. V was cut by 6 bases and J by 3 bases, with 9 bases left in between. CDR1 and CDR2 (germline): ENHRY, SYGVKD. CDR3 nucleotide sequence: TGTGCCATCAGATATGCGGACAATCAGCCCCAGCATTTT. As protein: CAIRYADNQPQHF.

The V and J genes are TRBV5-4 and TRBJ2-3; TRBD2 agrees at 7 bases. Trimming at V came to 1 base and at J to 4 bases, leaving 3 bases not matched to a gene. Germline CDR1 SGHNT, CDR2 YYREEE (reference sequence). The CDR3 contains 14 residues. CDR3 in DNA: TGTGCCAGCAGCTTGTATGCGGGGGCAGATACGCAGTATTTT. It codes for CASSLYAGADTQYF.

The CDR3 sequence is CASSFQGMFTEAFF. The CDR3, as DNA: TGCGCCAGCAGCTTTCAGGGTATGTTCACTGAAGCTTTCTTT. The chain is built from TRBV5-1 and TRBJ1-1, with TRBD1 as a possible D gene (5 bases). Germline V gene sequence: CDR1 SGHRS, CDR2 YFSETQ. Trimming took off 2 bases at V and 4 bases at J, with 12 bases between the two ends. The CDR3 totals 14 residues.

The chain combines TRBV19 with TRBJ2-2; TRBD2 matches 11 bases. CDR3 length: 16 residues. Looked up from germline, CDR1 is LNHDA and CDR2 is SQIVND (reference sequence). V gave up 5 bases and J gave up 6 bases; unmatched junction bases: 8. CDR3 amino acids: CASSLTSGRGPGELFF. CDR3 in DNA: TGTGCCAGTAGTTTAACTAGCGGGAGAGGTCCCGGGGAGCTGTTTTTT.

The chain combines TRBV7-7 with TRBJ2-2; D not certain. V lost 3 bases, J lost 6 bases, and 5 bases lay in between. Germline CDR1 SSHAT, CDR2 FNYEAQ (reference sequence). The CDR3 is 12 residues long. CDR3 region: CASSLSAGELFF. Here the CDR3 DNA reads TGTGCCAGCAGCTTGTCAGCCGGGGAGCTGTTTTTT.

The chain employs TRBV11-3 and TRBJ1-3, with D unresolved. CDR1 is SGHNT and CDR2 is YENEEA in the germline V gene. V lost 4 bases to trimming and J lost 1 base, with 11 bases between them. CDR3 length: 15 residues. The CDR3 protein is CASSSGFESGNTIYF. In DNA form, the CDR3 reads TGTGCCAGCAGCTCGGGTTTCGAGTCTGGAAACACCATATATTTT.

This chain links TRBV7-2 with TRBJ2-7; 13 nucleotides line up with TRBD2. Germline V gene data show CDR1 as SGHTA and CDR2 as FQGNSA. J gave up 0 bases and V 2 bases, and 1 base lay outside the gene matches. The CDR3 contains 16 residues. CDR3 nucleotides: TGTGCCAGCAGCTTAACTAGCGGGAGGGCCTCCTACGAGCAGTACTTC. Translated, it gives CASSLTSGRASYEQYF.

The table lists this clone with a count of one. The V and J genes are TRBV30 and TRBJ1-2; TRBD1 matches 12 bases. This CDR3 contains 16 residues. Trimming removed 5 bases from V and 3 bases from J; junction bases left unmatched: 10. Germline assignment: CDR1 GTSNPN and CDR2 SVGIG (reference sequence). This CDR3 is CAWGAGQGAPDYGYTF. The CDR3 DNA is TGTGCCTGGGGGGCGGGACAGGGGGCGCCGGACTATGGCTACACCTTC. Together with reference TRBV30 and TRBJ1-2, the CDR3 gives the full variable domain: SQTIHQWPATLVQPVGSPLSLECTVEGTSNPNLYWYRQAAGRGLQLLFYSVGIGQISSEVPQNLSASRPQDRQFILSSKKLLLSDSGFYLCAWGAGQGAPDYGYTFGSGTRLTVV.

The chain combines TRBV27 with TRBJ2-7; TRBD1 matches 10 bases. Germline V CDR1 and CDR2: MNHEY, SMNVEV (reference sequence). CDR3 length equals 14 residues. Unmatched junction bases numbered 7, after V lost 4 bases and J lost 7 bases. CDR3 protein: CASSSRQGAAEQYF. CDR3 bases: TGTGCCAGCAGTTCCCGACAGGGGGCGGCGGAGCAGTACTTC.

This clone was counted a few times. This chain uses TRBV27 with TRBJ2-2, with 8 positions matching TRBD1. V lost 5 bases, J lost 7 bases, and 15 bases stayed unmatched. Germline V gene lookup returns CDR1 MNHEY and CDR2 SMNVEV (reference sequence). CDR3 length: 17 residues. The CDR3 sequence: CASSPRQGKKKSGELFF. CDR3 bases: TGTGCCAGCAGTCCTAGACAGGGGAAAAAGAAGAGCGGGGAGCTGTTTTTT.

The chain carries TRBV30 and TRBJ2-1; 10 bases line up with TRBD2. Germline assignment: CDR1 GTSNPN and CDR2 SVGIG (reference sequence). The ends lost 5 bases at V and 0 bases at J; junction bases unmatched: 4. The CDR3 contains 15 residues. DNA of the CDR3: TGTGCCTGGGCTCTAGCGGGGGTCTCCTACAATGAGCAGTTCTTC. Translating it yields CAWALAGVSYNEQFF.

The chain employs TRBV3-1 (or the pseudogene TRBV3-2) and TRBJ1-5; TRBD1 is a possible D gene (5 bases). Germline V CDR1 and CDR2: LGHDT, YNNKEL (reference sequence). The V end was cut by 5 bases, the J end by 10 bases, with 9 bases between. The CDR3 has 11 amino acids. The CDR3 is CASSGQGPQHF. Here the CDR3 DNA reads TGTGCCAGCAGCGGTCAGGGACCCCAGCATTTT.

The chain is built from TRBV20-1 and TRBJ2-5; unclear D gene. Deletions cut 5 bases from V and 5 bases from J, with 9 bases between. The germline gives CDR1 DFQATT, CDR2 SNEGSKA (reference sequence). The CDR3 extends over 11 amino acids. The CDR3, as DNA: TGCAGTGCTCAGTGGTCGGAGACCCAGTACTTC. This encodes CSAQWSETQYF.

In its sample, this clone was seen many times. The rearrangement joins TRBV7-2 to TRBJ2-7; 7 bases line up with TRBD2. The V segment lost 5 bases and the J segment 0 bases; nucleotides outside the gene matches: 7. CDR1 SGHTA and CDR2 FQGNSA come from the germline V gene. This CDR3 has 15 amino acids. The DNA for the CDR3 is TGTGCCAGCAGCCCGGGAGGTAGCGGCTCCTACGAGCAGTACTTC. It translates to CASSPGGSGSYEQYF.